Below are 28 T cell receptor beta chains sequenced from a single sample in a study of T cell repertoires in cytomegalovirus infection. MiXCR, run by TCRdb on the reads, gives a single entry per CDR3 protein. The table records 400,000 or so distinct CDR3 sequences, roughly 30% of them present only once. The source material was PBMCs. These receptors came from a human donor in good health (CMV status not recorded). Some clones in this sample may be carry-over from other donors' samples.

The V gene is TRBV5-1, the J gene TRBJ2-3; 7 bases fit TRBD1. V was clipped by 4 bases and J by 4 bases; unmatched bases: 12. The germline V gene has CDR1 SGHRS and CDR2 YFSETQ. This CDR3 spans 16 amino acids. The CDR3 protein is CASSHSGTARSDTQYF. DNA for the CDR3: TGCGCCAGCAGCCACTCCGGGACAGCCCGGTCAGATACGCAGTATTTT.

This clonotype was picked up many times. The V call is TRBV6-6, the J call TRBJ1-2; the match to TRBD1 covers 12 bases. Germline lookup yields CDR1 MNHNY and CDR2 SVGAGI (reference sequence). CDR3 length: 15 residues. Losses at the gene ends were 0 bases for V and 8 bases for J; bases not matched to a gene: 4. The CDR3 loop reads CASSYSIGTGGGYTF. For the CDR3, the DNA is TGTGCCAGCAGTTACTCGATAGGGACAGGGGGCGGCTACACCTTC.

The V call is TRBV24-1, the J call TRBJ1-1; D is undetermined. The germline V and J ends were trimmed by 8 bases and 4 bases, with 13 bases remaining between them. This CDR3 is 13 amino acids long. Germline V gene sequence: CDR1 KGHDR, CDR2 SFDVKD. The CDR3 spells CATKMTGSTEAFF. In DNA form, the CDR3 reads TGTGCCACCAAGATGACCGGGTCCACTGAAGCTTTCTTT.

This clonotype showed up just a few times. The V call is TRBV20-1, the J call TRBJ2-3; 8 nucleotides line up with TRBD1. The V segment lost 0 bases and the J segment 3 bases; nucleotides outside the gene matches: 2. Germline CDR1 and CDR2: DFQATT and SNEGSKA (reference sequence). The CDR3 is 14 residues long. Written as DNA, the CDR3 is TGCAGTGCTAGAGATCACAGGGGGACAGATACGCAGTATTTT. Translated: CSARDHRGTDTQYF.

This clonotype was seen at least ten times. The chain has TRBV7-9 and TRBJ1-2; perhaps TRBD1 as D (6 bases). The ends were cut back, 3 bases at V and 8 bases at J, with 10 bases in the middle. CDR3 size: 12 residues. Germline V gene data show CDR1 as SEHNR and CDR2 as FQNEAQ (reference sequence). Here the CDR3 reads CASSFNRDGYTF. The DNA of the CDR3 is TGTGCCAGCAGCTTTAACAGGGACGGCTACACCTTC.

V is TRBV4-3 and J is TRBJ1-1; the D is unclear. Germline V gene data show CDR1 as LGHNA and CDR2 as YSLEER. The CDR3 is made up of 19 amino acids. V shed 0 bases and J shed 0 bases, with 20 bases lying between them. The CDR3 DNA sequence: TGCGCCAGCAGCCAAGATGGAAGGCAGCTCTCCGGTATGAACACTGAAGCTTTCTTT. Protein: CASSQDGRQLSGMNTEAFF.

V usage is TRBV5-1 and J usage is TRBJ2-3, with D unclear. The germline V gene encodes CDR1 SGHRS and CDR2 YFSETQ. Deletions cut 0 bases from V and 0 bases from J, with 8 bases between. This CDR3 contains 15 residues. CDR3 amino acids: CASSLGRSSTDTQYF. DNA of the CDR3: TGCGCCAGCAGCTTGGGCAGGAGTAGCACAGATACGCAGTATTTT.

This clonotype has only a few counts. The chain uses TRBV20-1 and TRBJ1-1; 8 nucleotides match TRBD1. This CDR3 contains 13 residues. Germline lookup yields CDR1 DFQATT and CDR2 SNEGSKA (reference sequence). The junction had 11 bases not matched to a gene; V was cut back by 7 bases and J by 7 bases. Here the CDR3 reads CSVSDRASYEAFF. The CDR3 nucleotides are TGCAGTGTCTCGGACAGGGCTAGCTATGAAGCTTTCTTT.

The V call is TRBV12-3 or TRBV12-4, the J call TRBJ2-5, with 8 bases identical to TRBD1. The CDR3 totals 15 residues. Unmatched junction bases numbered 9, after V lost 4 bases and J lost 5 bases. The CDR3 DNA is TGTGCCAGCAGTTCGGACAGGGTTTTTGAGGAGACCCAGTACTTC. Protein sequence: CASSSDRVFEETQYF.

Worth noting for this clonotype: At one end the junction does not follow the germline gene, possibly because of a read error. The chain couples TRBV4-1 to TRBJ2-7; 9 nucleotides line up with TRBD1. Germline V gives CDR1 MGHRA, CDR2 YSYEKL. This CDR3 region has 16 residues. In DNA, the CDR3 is TGCGCCAGCAGCCTGACAATCGGAACAGGGGGCTCCGAGCAGTCCTTC. It is translated as CASSLTIGTGGSEQSF.

About this clonotype itself: The junction departs from germline at one end; a sequencing error may be responsible. The gene calls are TRBV11-2 and TRBJ2-2; D uncertain. The CDR3 has 15 residues. CDR1 and CDR2 from the germline V gene are SGHAT and FQNNGV. CDR3: CSSSLGLLTTGELFF. Here the CDR3 DNA reads TGTTCCAGCAGCTTAGGTTTGCTTACCACCGGGGAGCTGTTTTTT.

The chain combines TRBV20-1 with TRBJ2-2, with D tentatively TRBD1 (7 bases). CDR1 and CDR2 (germline): DFQATT, SNEGSKA (reference sequence). CDR3 length equals 14 residues. With 6 bases removed from V and 7 bases from J, the gap between germline ends came to 18 bases. The CDR3 loop reads CSATSRGAGGELFF. The DNA of the CDR3 is TGCAGTGCCACCTCCAGGGGGGCGGGCGGGGAGCTGTTTTTT.

This clonotype came up a few times. V usage is TRBV12-3 or TRBV12-4 and J usage is TRBJ2-3; TRBD2 agrees at 8 bases. Unmatched junction bases numbered 11, after V lost 10 bases and J lost 5 bases. The CDR3 has 14 residues. CDR3 nucleotides: TGTGCCACCAAACCCGGGGGGGCTGGAGATACGCAGTATTTT. Protein: CATKPGGAGDTQYF.

This clonotype was seen a few times. At one end the junction does not follow the germline gene, possibly because of a read error. The V call is TRBV7-7, the J call TRBJ2-1; TRBD2 matches at 11 bases. Germline-derived CDR1 and CDR2 are SSHAT and FNYEAQ (reference sequence). This CDR3 has 15 residues. CDR3 residues: CASSPGTSGANEQFF. The DNA of the CDR3 is TGTGCTAGCAGCCCCGGGACTAGCGGTGCAAATGAGCAGTTCTTC.

This rearrangement joins TRBV6-2 or TRBV6-3 to TRBJ2-2; 11 bases align to TRBD2. Germline V lookup: CDR1 MNHEY, CDR2 SVGEGT. The CDR3 spans 17 residues. The J segment lost 3 bases and the V segment lost 7 bases, leaving 10 bases of the junction unmatched. CDR3 amino acids: CASTLSSSGGYTGELFF. CDR3 DNA: TGTGCCAGCACTCTCTCGTCTAGCGGGGGGTACACCGGGGAGCTGTTTTTT.

The CDR3 region is CASRTGGGGDTQYF. The CDR3 bases are TGTGCCAGCAGGACGGGGGGGGGAGGAGATACGCAGTATTTT. The rearrangement uses TRBV12-3 or TRBV12-4 and TRBJ2-3, with 8 bases lining up with TRBD2. This CDR3 contains 14 residues. V was pared by 6 bases and J by 5 bases, with 7 bases of the junction left unmatched.

This clonotype was picked up many times. The V call is TRBV7-8, the J call TRBJ1-5; D gene uncertain. The CDR3 consists of 13 residues. CDR1 is SGHVS and CDR2 is FQNEAQ in the germline V gene. V was cut by 1 base and J by 6 bases, with 7 bases left in between. This CDR3 reads CASSLDWGQPQHF. The CDR3 coding sequence is TGTGCCAGCAGCTTAGACTGGGGTCAGCCCCAGCATTTT.

There are many counts of this clonotype. The chain is built from TRBV7-2 and TRBJ1-5; D gene uncertain. V lost 1 base to trimming and J lost 4 bases, with 11 bases between them. This CDR3 contains 15 residues. Germline V gives CDR1 SGHTA, CDR2 FQGNSA. In DNA form, the CDR3 reads TGTGCCAGCAGCTTAGTCCCCCGGCAGAATCAGCCCCAGCATTTT. Translating it yields CASSLVPRQNQPQHF.

The gene calls are TRBV10-3 and TRBJ2-1; 8 nucleotides line up with TRBD2. The junction had 7 bases not matched to a gene; V was cut back by 6 bases and J by 9 bases. The CDR3 loop spans 13 amino acids. CDR1 and CDR2 (germline): ENHRY, SYGVKD. The CDR3 bases are TGTGCCATCAGACCCGGGGGGGCCTTTGAGCAGTTCTTC. Translation: CAIRPGGAFEQFF.

The genes are TRBV12-3 or TRBV12-4 and TRBJ2-3, with 7 nucleotides matching TRBD2. The CDR3 is 13 residues long. The V and J ends lost 8 bases and 13 bases, in that order; junction bases with no gene match: 15. The CDR3 bases are TGTGCCAGCGGGACTATGATCATGGATACTAAGTATTTT. Amino acids: CASGTMIMDTKYF.

A remark on this clonotype: The missing conserved phenylalanine or tryptophan at the end of this CDR3 makes a read error likely. The chain has TRBV7-2 and TRBJ2-2, with D uncertain. The CDR3 covers 11 residues. Trimming removed 5 bases at V and 5 bases at J, with 3 bases between. Germline CDR1 SGHTA, CDR2 FQGNSA. CDR3 protein: CASSLTGELFL. DNA of the CDR3: TGTGCCAGCAGCCTGACCGGGGAGCTGTTTTTG.

The CDR3 nucleotides read TGTGCCAGCAGTGAATCCGGTTTGGGACAGAGGAACACCGGGGAGCTGTTTTTT. Protein: CASSESGLGQRNTGELFF. This chain joins TRBV25-1 and TRBJ2-2; TRBD1 aligns across 7 bases. Germline trimming cut 1 base from V and 1 base from J; bases unmatched to any gene: 9. The CDR3 is made up of 18 amino acids. Germline CDR1 reads MGHDK; CDR2 reads SYGVNS.

The chain recombines TRBV2 with TRBJ2-2, with 15 bases identical to TRBD2. The germline CDR1 and CDR2 sequences are SNHLY and FYNNEI. This CDR3 contains 15 residues. The V and J ends lost 6 bases and 6 bases, in that order; junction bases with no gene match: 2. CDR3 sequence reads: CASRRTSGGAGELFF. The CDR3 nucleotides read TGTGCCAGCAGGCGGACTAGCGGGGGGGCCGGGGAGCTGTTTTTT.

This clonotype occurred once. An end of the junction does not agree with germline; a read error may underlie this. This chain connects TRBV15 to TRBJ1-5; 7 bases fit TRBD1. This CDR3 spans 14 amino acids. Germline loops: CDR1 LNHNV, CDR2 YYDKDF (reference sequence). DNA for the CDR3: TGTGCCAACAGCAGAGGGACAGCCAATCAGCCCCAGCATTTT. Protein sequence: CANSRGTANQPQHF.

The chain has TRBV5-4 and TRBJ2-7; D is unresolved. CDR3 length: 14 residues. V lost 4 bases to trimming and J lost 3 bases, with 14 bases between them. CDR1 and CDR2 (germline): SGHNT, YYREEE (reference sequence). The CDR3 DNA is TGTGCCAGCAGCACCGGACGTCGTGACTACGAGCAGTACTTC. As protein: CASSTGRRDYEQYF.

The chain is built from TRBV6-5 and TRBJ2-3; D possibly uses TRBD1 or TRBD2 (5 bases each). The CDR3 contains 14 residues. Trimming pared 1 base from V and 4 bases from J, leaving 9 bases between. The germline V gene encodes CDR1 MNHEY and CDR2 SVGAGI. The CDR3 loop is CASSYLGTADTQYF. The CDR3 DNA follows: TGTGCCAGCAGTTACTTGGGGACCGCAGATACGCAGTATTTT.

This clonotype has just a few counts. The CDR3 DNA sequence: TGTGCCAGCAGCGCACACCTAGGACAGGGGATGGGCATGAACACTGAAGCTTTCTTT. It yields the protein CASSAHLGQGMGMNTEAFF. The chain carries TRBV3-1 and TRBJ1-1; TRBD1 matches at 9 bases. Germline V gene lookup returns CDR1 LGHDT and CDR2 YNNKEL (reference sequence). This CDR3 contains 19 residues. V shed 5 bases and J 0 bases; nucleotides not matched to a gene: 16.

Notes on this clonotype: The conserved closing phenylalanine or tryptophan is absent in this CDR3, likely reflecting a read error. This chain connects TRBV5-1 to TRBJ1-5, with D uncertain. Per the germline V gene, CDR1 is SGHRS and CDR2 is YFSETQ. This CDR3 is built from 13 residues. Trimming pared 0 bases from V and 4 bases from J, leaving 5 bases between. The CDR3 spells CASSLEVNQPQHC. CDR3 DNA sequence: TGCGCCAGCAGCTTGGAGGTGAATCAGCCCCAGCATTGT.